These T cell receptor beta chains were read from a single sample in a study of beta chain features in type 1 diabetes. Profiled with immunoSEQ multiplex PCR; TCRdb holds only in-frame clones, not every one. The sample comprises about 240,000 clones, 27% of which are singletons, and 3.5% to 4.5% rests with the top ten. The sequenced sample consisted of central memory CD4+ T cells from blood. The source of these receptors is a man aged 30 to 45 in good health. Each CDR3 is given with its conserved first and last residue. D genes are given only for firm matches. Rows give clone size only sometimes, using once, few, many, or a class for an expanded clone.

J | length | size | V | D | CDR3 | DNA
TRBJ1-5 | 13 | NA | TRBV5-1 | NA | CASSLGPNQPQHF | TGCGCCAGCAGCTTGGGACCCAATCAGCCCCAGCATTTT
TRBJ2-3 | 11 | once | TRBV20-1 | NA | CSARDLSTQYF | TGCAGTGCTAGAGACCTGAGTACGCAGTATTTT
TRBJ2-3 | 14 | NA | TRBV2 | TRBD1 | CASRDRGGEDTQYF | TGTGCCAGCAGGGACAGGGGTGGAGAAGATACGCAGTATTTT
TRBJ2-5 | 14 | NA | TRBV5-6 | NA | CASSPGTNQETQYF | TGTGCCAGCAGCCCCGGGACAAATCAAGAGACCCAGTACTTC
TRBJ2-3 | 15 | NA | TRBV6-5 | NA | CASRRDPWGADTQYF | TGTGCCAGCAGACGGGACCCATGGGGGGCAGATACGCAGTATTTT
TRBJ2-2 | 15 | NA | TRBV5-4 | NA | CASSSHTLNTGELFF | TGTGCCAGCAGCAGCCATACATTAAACACCGGGGAGCTGTTTTTT
TRBJ2-3 | 15 | NA | TRBV7-9 | TRBD2 | CASSFLAGDADTQYF | TGTGCCAGCAGCTTCCTAGCGGGAGATGCTGATACGCAGTATTTT
TRBJ1-2 | 15 | NA | TRBV7-9 | NA | CASSLERTSNYGYTF | TGTGCCAGCAGCTTAGAGAGGACGTCGAACTATGGCTACACCTTC
TRBJ1-1 | 17 | many | TRBV5-1 | NA | CASRSGLPGSGSTEAFF | TGCGCCAGCAGGTCGGGACTCCCGGGAAGCGGAAGTACTGAAGCTTTCTTT
TRBJ2-3 | 13 | few | TRBV27 | NA | CASSSLDTDTQYF | TGTGCCAGCAGTTCCCTAGACACAGATACGCAGTATTTT
TRBJ2-7 | 11 | NA | TRBV28 | NA | CASSLGAEQYF | TGTGCCAGCAGTTTGGGAGCCGAGCAGTACTTC
TRBJ1-6 | 15 | NA | TRBV9 | TRBD1 | CASSSSGQGNSPLHF | TGTGCCAGCAGCTCCTCAGGACAGGGTAATTCACCCCTCCACTTT
TRBJ1-4 | 13 | few | TRBV16 | NA | CASKNPIDEKLFF | TGTGCCAGCAAAAATCCCATAGATGAAAAACTGTTTTTT
TRBJ2-1 | 10 | NA | TRBV20-1 | NA | CSAIDNEQFF | TGCAGTGCAATAGACAATGAGCAGTTCTTC
TRBJ2-1 | 16 | many | TRBV5-5 | NA | CASSPGPLGGYNEQFF | TGTGCCAGCAGCCCGGGACCCCTGGGTGGCTACAATGAGCAGTTCTTC